These 20 T cell receptor beta chains originate from one sample sequenced in a study of cytomegalovirus exposure and HLA in healthy donors. The data were produced by immunoSEQ multiplex PCR, yet TCRdb's version contains in-frame clones alone and is incomplete. The sample contains fewer than 150,000 clones, about 80% of which appear only once. Sequenced input: PBMCs. The receptors were sampled from a man aged 25-45 years in good health and CMV-seropositive.

The chain uses TRBV5-1 and TRBJ1-2; TRBD1 is a possible D gene (6 bases). The CDR3 has 14 amino acids. Per germline, CDR1 SGHRS and CDR2 YFSETQ. V was trimmed by 4 bases and J by 8 bases, leaving 18 bases between them. The CDR3 region is CASSPQGYSSGYTF. The CDR3 DNA follows: TGCGCCAGCAGCCCGCAGGGGTATTCTTCCGGCTACACCTTC.

The DNA for the CDR3 is TGCGCCAGCAGCTCGGGGGGGATAAGGGGATTGGCCCTAGGCACAGATACGCAGTATTTT. Residues: CASSSGGIRGLALGTDTQYF. The rearrangement joins TRBV5-1 to TRBJ2-3; TRBD2 aligns across 8 bases. V shed 3 bases, J shed 1 base, and the junction held 19 bases outside the gene matches. Germline V gene sequence: CDR1 SGHRS, CDR2 YFSETQ. CDR3 size: 20 residues.

The sample holds a few counts of this clone. The V call is TRBV15, the J call TRBJ1-6; no definite D call. V was clipped by 3 bases and J by 7 bases, with 19 bases between them. Germline CDR1 and CDR2: LNHNV and YYDKDF (reference sequence). The CDR3 runs to 17 residues. The CDR3 nucleotides read TGTGCCACCAGCAGTCGCACGTCGGGAGTCCGGAATTCACCCCTCCACTTT. Amino acid sequence: CATSSRTSGVRNSPLHF.

The V call is TRBV5-1, the J call TRBJ1-2; 7 bases are a match to TRBD1. V trimming: 6 bases; J trimming: 7 bases; junction bases outside the gene matches: 12. The CDR3 has 14 amino acids. Germline CDR1 is SGHRS and CDR2 is YFSETQ. This CDR3 is CASTQNRGQGGYTF. CDR3 DNA: TGCGCCAGCACCCAAAACAGGGGCCAGGGTGGCTACACCTTC.

This clone was detected a few times. This rearrangement joins TRBV30 to TRBJ2-7; TRBD1 aligns across 8 bases. The CDR3 runs to 15 residues. The germline V gene encodes CDR1 GTSNPN and CDR2 SVGIG (reference sequence). With V trimmed by 0 bases and J by 2 bases, 6 bases remained unmatched. The CDR3 loop is CAWSVHGQGPYEQYF. CDR3 nucleotide sequence: TGTGCCTGGAGTGTTCATGGACAGGGTCCCTACGAGCAGTACTTC.

The V gene is TRBV2, the J gene TRBJ1-1, with D unresolved. Germline V gene lookup returns CDR1 SNHLY and CDR2 FYNNEI. V was shortened by 2 bases and J by 3 bases, with 10 bases between the two germline ends. This CDR3 region has 14 residues. The CDR3 here is CASSEQNSYTEAFF. As DNA, the CDR3 is TGTGCCAGCAGTGAACAGAATTCGTACACTGAAGCTTTCTTT.

The gene calls are TRBV4-1 and TRBJ2-1; TRBD2 might be the D (8 bases). V shed 0 bases and J shed 0 bases, with 24 bases lying between them. This CDR3 is built from 21 residues. Germline values: CDR1 MGHRA, CDR2 YSYEKL. The CDR3 region is CASSQDGPRGAGGLSYNEQFF. DNA of the CDR3: TGCGCCAGCAGCCAAGATGGCCCCAGGGGGGCGGGGGGCCTCTCCTACAATGAGCAGTTCTTC.

This clone was seen just once. V and J are TRBV7-2 and TRBJ1-1; no clear D gene. Germline loops: CDR1 SGHTA, CDR2 FQGNSA. The CDR3 is 14 residues long. Trimming pared 1 base from V and 0 bases from J, leaving 6 bases between. The CDR3 DNA follows: TGTGCCAGCAGCTTAGTTAGTATGAACACTGAAGCTTTCTTT. Protein sequence: CASSLVSMNTEAFF.

This chain joins TRBV15 and TRBJ1-1; D might be TRBD1 (6 bases). Germline V gives CDR1 LNHNV, CDR2 YYDKDF (reference sequence). V was cut by 1 base and J by 5 bases, with 14 bases left in between. The CDR3 loop spans 15 amino acids. CDR3: CATSRAFGGRTEAFF. In DNA form, the CDR3 reads TGTGCCACCAGCAGAGCTTTTGGGGGCCGTACTGAAGCTTTCTTT. Filled out from reference TRBV15 and TRBJ1-1, the complete variable domain reads DAMVIQNPRYQVTQFGKPVTLSCSQTLNHNVMYWYQQKSSQAPKLLFHYYDKDFNNEADTPDNFQSRRPNTSFCFLDIRSPGLGDTAMYLCATSRAFGGRTEAFFGQGTRLTVV.

The CDR3 loop is CASSYSFQGPFYTF. DNA for the CDR3: TGTGCCAGCAGTTACTCGTTCCAGGGCCCATTCTACACCTTC. This sequence joins TRBV6-6 and TRBJ1-2, with D maybe TRBD1 (5 bases). This CDR3 comprises 14 residues. The V and J ends lost 0 bases and 10 bases respectively, with 15 bases between them. The germline V gene encodes CDR1 MNHNY and CDR2 SVGAGI (reference sequence).

The chain is built from TRBV2 and TRBJ1-4, with a tentative D call TRBD1 (6 bases). The CDR3 loop spans 16 amino acids. Germline values: CDR1 SNHLY, CDR2 FYNNEI. Trimming pared 2 bases from V and 7 bases from J, leaving 17 bases between. CDR3 sequence (DNA): TGTGCCAGCAGTGAAAATGCGGGGGGCTCGGGTGAAAAACTGTTTTTT. Protein sequence: CASSENAGGSGEKLFF.

This clone was observed a few times. The V gene is TRBV5-4, the J gene TRBJ2-1; 9 bases map to TRBD2. The CDR3 length is 15 residues. Germline loops: CDR1 SGHNT, CDR2 YYREEE (reference sequence). V lost 6 bases and J lost 3; bases outside the gene matches: 7. The DNA for the CDR3 is TGTGCCAGCACCGATAGCGGGGGCAGCTACAATGAGCAGTTCTTC. It translates to CASTDSGGSYNEQFF.

The chain uses TRBV10-1 and TRBJ1-1; TRBD1 is a possible D gene (5 bases). This CDR3 region has 15 residues. CDR1 WNHNN and CDR2 SYGVQD come from the germline V gene (reference sequence). Trimming took 5 bases from V and 5 from J, leaving 18 bases between them. The CDR3: CASSSGSRRGTEAFF. The CDR3 DNA is TGCGCCAGCAGTTCGGGGAGCCGCCGGGGGACTGAAGCTTTCTTT.

Details on this clone: Other DNA sequences in this specimen translate into the identical CDR3. The chain recombines TRBV2 with TRBJ1-4; D might be TRBD1 (5 bases). V lost 7 bases to trimming and J lost 5 bases, with 8 bases between them. This CDR3 region has 12 residues. Germline-derived CDR1 and CDR2 are SNHLY and FYNNEI. CDR3: CASNRGNEKLFF. Here the CDR3 DNA reads TGTGCCAGCAACCGGGGGAATGAAAAACTGTTTTTT.

The chain combines TRBV10-2 with TRBJ2-1; 10 bases agree with TRBD2. The J segment lost 2 bases and the V segment lost 7 bases, leaving 5 bases of the junction unmatched. CDR3 length: 15 residues. Germline V gives CDR1 WSHSY, CDR2 SAAADI. The CDR3 sequence is CASMRTSGAYNEQFF. The CDR3 DNA reads as TGCGCCAGCATGAGGACTAGCGGCGCCTACAATGAGCAGTTCTTC.

For this clone: Different DNA sequences within this sample yield the same CDR3. As DNA, the CDR3 is TGTGCCAGCAGCGCCCGGGGCGGGGCCTACGAGCAGTACTTC. This translates into CASSARGGAYEQYF. This chain uses TRBV9 with TRBJ2-7, with D possibly being TRBD2 (6 bases). Per the germline V gene, CDR1 is SGDLS and CDR2 is YYNGEE. The CDR3 length is 14 residues. The ends were cut back, 3 bases at V and 2 bases at J, with 12 bases in the middle.

Regarding this clone: Other nucleotide sequences in the sample specify the same CDR3. The V and J genes are TRBV18 and TRBJ2-1, with D perhaps TRBD1 (6 bases). V dropped 4 bases and J dropped 2 bases, with 12 bases sitting between them. Germline lookup yields CDR1 KGHSH and CDR2 LQKENI. The CDR3 is 15 amino acids. The CDR3: CASSRGLATYNEQFF. The CDR3 bases are TGTGCCAGCTCACGGGGGCTAGCAACCTACAATGAGCAGTTCTTC.

The genes are TRBV5-4 and TRBJ2-1, with 9 bases identical to TRBD1. The CDR3 contains 15 residues. Germline values: CDR1 SGHNT, CDR2 YYREEE (reference sequence). Trimming removed 2 bases from V and 8 bases from J; junction bases left unmatched: 8. CDR3 sequence reads: CASSFPGQGFYEQFF. In DNA, the CDR3 is TGTGCCAGCAGCTTCCCGGGACAGGGATTTTATGAGCAGTTCTTC.

J is TRBJ1-3 and V is TRBV18, with 7 nucleotides matching TRBD1. Looked up from germline, CDR1 is KGHSH and CDR2 is LQKENI. The V gene end was trimmed by 0 bases and the J gene end by 0 bases; junction bases not matched to a gene: 2. CDR3 length: 16 amino acids. CDR3: CASSPPGQSSGNTIYF. The CDR3 DNA sequence: TGTGCCAGCTCACCACCGGGACAGAGCTCTGGAAACACCATATATTTT.

The chain links TRBV11-2 to TRBJ1-4, with TRBD1 matching over 8 bases. Per germline, CDR1 SGHAT and CDR2 FQNNGV. The junction had 8 bases not matched to a gene; V was cut back by 5 bases and J by 3 bases. This CDR3 comprises 16 residues. CDR3 sequence: CASSHPTGEANEKLFF. The DNA for the CDR3 is TGTGCCAGCAGCCACCCGACAGGGGAAGCTAATGAAAAACTGTTTTTT. Using reference TRBV11-2 and TRBJ1-4 for the parts outside the CDR3, the full variable domain is EAGVAQSPRYKIIEKRQSVAFWCNPISGHATLYWYQQILGQGPKLLIQFQNNGVVDDSQLPKDRFSAERLKGVDSTLKIQPAKLEDSAVYLCASSHPTGEANEKLFFGSGTQLSVL.